Detailed here is one T cell receptor (beta chain). The antigen is unknown. The entry originates in a study of shared clonotypes between healthy human individuals. Findings and caveats of the study: A reduction in generation probabilities was seen for non-shared clonotypes relative to those shared by all four donors.

The test was conducted at deep level. Data came from immunoSEQ multiplex PCR; TCRdb stores just in-frame clones and leaves some out. The sample records approximately 980,000 clones, 76% being singletons. From germline, CDR1 is SNHLY and CDR2 FYNNEI. This CDR3 is 13 amino acids long. Trimming pared 2 bases from V and 7 bases from J, leaving 11 bases between. Sequencing was performed on memory CD4+ T cells sorted from blood. Subset noted: CD45RA-negative fraction. The TCR originated in a man between 18 and 29 years old in good health. The chain couples TRBV2 to TRBJ2-5, with no clear D. CDR3 loop: CASSERPEGTQYF. The CDR3 DNA reads TGTGCCAGCAGTGAACGGCCTGAAGGGACCCAGTACTTC.